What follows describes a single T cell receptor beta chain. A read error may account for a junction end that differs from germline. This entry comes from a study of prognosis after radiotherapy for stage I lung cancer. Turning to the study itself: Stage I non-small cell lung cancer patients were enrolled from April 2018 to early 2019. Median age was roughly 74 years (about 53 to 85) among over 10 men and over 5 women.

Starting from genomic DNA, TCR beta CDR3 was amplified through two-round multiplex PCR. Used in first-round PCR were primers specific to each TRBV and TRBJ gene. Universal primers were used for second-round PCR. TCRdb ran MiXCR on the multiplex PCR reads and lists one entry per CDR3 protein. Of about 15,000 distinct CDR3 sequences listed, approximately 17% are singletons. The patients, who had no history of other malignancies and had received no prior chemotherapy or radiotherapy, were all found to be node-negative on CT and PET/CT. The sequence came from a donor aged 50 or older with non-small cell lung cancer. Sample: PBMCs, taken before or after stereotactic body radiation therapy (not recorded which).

CDR3 protein: CACSRTGREYNEQFF. CDR3 in DNA: TGCGCCTGCAGTCGGACAGGGAGGGAGTACAATGAGCAGTTCTTC. The chain carries TRBV4-1 and TRBJ2-1, with TRBD1 as a possible D gene (8 bases). The germline CDR1 and CDR2 sequences are MGHRA and YSYEKL. This CDR3 spans 15 amino acids.